This TCR beta chain was sequenced during a study of blood T cell repertoires in COVID-19 (dated by TCRdb to the early 2020s). In the study overall: The collaborator samples originated in the United States, Italy and Spain and spanned the acute and convalescent phases of COVID-19. The material from the prospective study consisted of cDNA or gDNA derived from T cells, B-cell-depleted T cells, or PBMCs. Deeply sampled blood TCRbeta repertoires from subjects exposed to, actively infected with, or recovered from COVID-19 were included in the dataset. The repertoires were released in a freely available public database intended as a resource for research on the immune response to SARS-CoV-2. Samples were obtained from the ongoing ImmuneRACE study (first 160 participants) and from 1,254 subjects provided by 6 global collaborators. A de-identified subject ID, COVID-19 status, age in years and sex were almost always included in the sample metadata. HLA class I and class II types, where available, came from metadata supplied by the sample provider rather than from assay-based typing.

As to this clone: Its antigen has not been determined. Within one base of it there is no much larger clone, and no base qualities were kept.

On the study overall, not on this receptor specifically: Clinical and demographic metadata were provided uncurated, with the amount varying by source and participant.

Collaborating institutions collected whole blood in K2EDTA tubes following their own protocols. Collaborator samples were shipped for TCRbeta analysis as frozen whole blood, isolated PBMCs, or DNA extracted from either sample type. TCRbeta CDR3 regions were amplified from genomic DNA using the immunoSEQ Assay, a bias-controlled multiplex PCR. The paper's processing steps were these. The number of nucleated cells in each sample was estimated from the amplification of reference gene primers within the assay. Sequence reads were collapsed and filtered to measure the absolute abundance of every unique TCRbeta CDR3 rearrangement. For each sample, productive Simpson clonality was calculated as the square root of Simpson's diversity index over productive rearrangements. The clones in this table, taken by TCRdb from immuneACCESS, are in-frame only. Not every clone is retained; where verified, under half of the shortfall comes from an unresolved V gene, and the cause of the rest is unknown. V and J calls plus clone size are reproduced from that table; the DNA served to infer D and trimming. Here the sample has approximately 100,000 clones; roughly 84% occur a single time. The ten largest clones represent 25% of the sample.

The sequence came from a man aged 55 to 70 with acute or convalescent COVID-19. The sequenced sample was peripheral blood.

The DNA is TGTGCCAGCAGTGATACCGGGACAGGGTCCAATCAGCCCCAGCATTTT. Its amino acids are CASSDTGTGSNQPQHF. The rearranged segments are TRBV2 and TRBJ1-5; a stretch of 9 junction bases matches TRBD1. CDR1 SNHLY and CDR2 FYNNEI are derived from the germline V gene. Unmatched junction bases come to 6, with V trimmed by 3 bases and J by 3 bases. Reading from cysteine to phenylalanine, the CDR3 counts 16 amino acids. Just CDR3 DNA is preserved here, 48 bases in frame from base 1.